This TCR beta chain is drawn from a study of TIL therapy for anti-PD-1-resistant metastatic lung cancer. The time point was: pre-treatment sample, taken before nivolumab and TIL therapy. The table lists this clone with a few counts. The immunoSEQ assay was v3. Method: immunoSEQ multiplex PCR; TCRdb's copy keeps in-frame clones and lacks some. The sample records 52,000 or so clones, 70% to 90% being singletons. Germline lookup yields CDR1 MNHEY and CDR2 SVGAGI. V gave up 5 bases and J gave up 3 bases, with 14 bases separating them. The CDR3 spans 14 residues. Here the sequenced sample was blood, taken at baseline. The V gene is TRBV6-5, the J gene TRBJ2-7, with D uncertain. The receptor was derived from a person aged 25 to 80 with non-small cell lung cancer. The CDR3 reads CASSKDLNRYEQYF. The CDR3 DNA reads as TGTGCCAGCAGTAAGGATTTAAACCGCTACGAGCAGTACTTC.